This T cell receptor beta chain was identified during a study of T cells in Graves' hyperthyroidism and ophthalmopathy. The TCR beta CDR3 regions underwent amplification using RNA transcripts as the source. TCR CDR3 underwent first-round RT-PCR with the HTBI primer set. MiXCR was run by TCRdb on the multiplex PCR reads, yielding one entry per CDR3 protein. This table holds about 300,000 distinct CDR3 sequences, approximately 17% found once. This clonotype appeared many times. Deletions cut 3 bases from V and 3 bases from J, with 5 bases between. Germline V gives CDR1 SNHLY, CDR2 FYNNEI. The CDR3 runs 12 residues.

The TCR comes from a man aged 25 to 40 with Graves' hyperthyroidism. Sequenced sample: blood. The V and J genes are TRBV2 and TRBJ1-1; D remains ambiguous. CDR3 in amino acids: CASSDVYTEAFF. CDR3 coding DNA: TGTGCCAGCAGTGATGTCTACACTGAAGCTTTCTTT.